A single T cell receptor (beta chain) is shown here with its context. Its antigen is not identified. J gave up 8 bases and V 5 bases, and 6 bases lay outside the gene matches. The V gene's germline CDR1 is SGHAT and CDR2 FQNNGV. The CDR3 spans 14 residues. The data were produced by immunoSEQ multiplex PCR, yet TCRdb's version contains in-frame clones alone and is incomplete. Here the sample spans 300,000 to 400,000 clones, around 66% being singletons. These data originate in a study of cytotoxic CD8 clonotypes in ibrutinib-treated CLL. Study overall: Response was recorded as partial in 24 patients and complete in 2; at median roughly 73 months, roughly 15 remained remitted and about twelve had progressed. Response samples followed a median around 11 months of treatment, range 6 to 36. When averaged across all of the samples, the counts came to some 250,000 productive templates and 94,082 productive rearrangements. General observations from the study: Upon ibrutinib response clonality rose, and upon progression it fell back toward baseline.

The material was PBMCs, obtained after 36 months of ibrutinib treatment. The gene calls are TRBV11-2 and TRBJ2-1; 10 bases fit TRBD1. The sequence derives from a human donor with chronic lymphocytic leukemia. The CDR3 protein is CASSPPGTGDEQFF. The CDR3 DNA follows: TGTGCCAGCAGCCCCCCCGGGACAGGGGATGAGCAGTTCTTC.